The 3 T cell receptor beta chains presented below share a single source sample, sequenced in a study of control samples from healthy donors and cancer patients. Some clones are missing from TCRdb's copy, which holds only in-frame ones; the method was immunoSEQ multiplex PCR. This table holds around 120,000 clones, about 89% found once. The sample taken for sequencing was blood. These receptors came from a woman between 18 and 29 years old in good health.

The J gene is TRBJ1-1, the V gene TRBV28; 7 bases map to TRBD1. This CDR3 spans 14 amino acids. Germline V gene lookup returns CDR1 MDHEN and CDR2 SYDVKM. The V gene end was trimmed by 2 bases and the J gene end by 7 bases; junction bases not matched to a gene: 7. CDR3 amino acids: CASSLDRVLGEAFF. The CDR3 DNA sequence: TGTGCCAGCAGTTTAGACAGGGTCCTAGGTGAAGCTTTCTTT.

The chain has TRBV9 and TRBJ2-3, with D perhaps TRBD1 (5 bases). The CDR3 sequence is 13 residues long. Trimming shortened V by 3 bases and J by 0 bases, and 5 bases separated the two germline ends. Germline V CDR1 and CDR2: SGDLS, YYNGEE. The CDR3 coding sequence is TGTGCCAGCAGCGAGGGGAGCACAGATACGCAGTATTTT. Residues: CASSEGSTDTQYF.

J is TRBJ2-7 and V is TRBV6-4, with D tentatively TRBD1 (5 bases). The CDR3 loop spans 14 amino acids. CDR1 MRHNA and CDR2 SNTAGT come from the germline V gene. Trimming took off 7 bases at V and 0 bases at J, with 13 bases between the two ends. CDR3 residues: CASIVGADSYEQYF. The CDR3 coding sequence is TGTGCCAGCATCGTTGGGGCTGACTCCTACGAGCAGTACTTC.